This T cell receptor (beta chain) emerged from a study of T cells in Graves' hyperthyroidism and ophthalmopathy. The overall study: The blood sample was taken at first diagnosis, before treatment began.

A patient was excluded if there was uncontrolled infection, other autoimmune disease, pregnancy or lactation. Note on this clonotype: As yet, its antigen is unknown.

RNA transcripts gave rise to amplified TCR beta CDR3 regions. HTBI primers were the set used in a first-round RT-PCR of the TCR CDR3. TCRdb ran MiXCR on the multiplex PCR reads and lists one entry per CDR3 protein. The sample lists roughly 500,000 distinct CDR3 sequences, 20% to 25% occurring once. Findings of the study overall: Stable hyperthyroidism and ophthalmopathy were separated using 13 V-J signatures.

The TCR was taken from a woman in her sixties or seventies with Graves' ophthalmopathy. The sequencing input was blood.

The CDR3 nucleotides are TGTGCCAGCAGTCCCGGCGGAGGCCAGCATTTT. Amino acid sequence: CASSPGGGQHF. The chain couples TRBV12-3 or TRBV12-4 to TRBJ1-5; D remains ambiguous. Trimming shortened V by 5 bases and J by 12 bases, and 11 bases separated the two germline ends. The CDR3 extends over 11 amino acids.